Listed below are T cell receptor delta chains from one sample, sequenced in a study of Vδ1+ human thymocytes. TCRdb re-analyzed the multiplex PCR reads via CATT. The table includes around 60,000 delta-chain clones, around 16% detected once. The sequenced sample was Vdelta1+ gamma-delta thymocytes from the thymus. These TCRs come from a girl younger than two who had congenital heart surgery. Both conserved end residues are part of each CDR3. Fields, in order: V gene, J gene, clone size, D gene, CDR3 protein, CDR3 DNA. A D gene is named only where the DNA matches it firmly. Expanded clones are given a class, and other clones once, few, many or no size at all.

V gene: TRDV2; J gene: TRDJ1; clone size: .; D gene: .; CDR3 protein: CACDTDSPRADKLIF; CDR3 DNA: TGTGCCTGTGACACCGATTCCCCTAGGGCCGATAAACTCATCTTT
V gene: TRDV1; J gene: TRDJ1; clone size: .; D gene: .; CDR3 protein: CALGKPSPKVGSNGSDKLIF; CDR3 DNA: TGTGCTCTTGGGAAGCCTTCGCCTAAAGTGGGGTCAAACGGTTCCGATAAACTCATCTTT
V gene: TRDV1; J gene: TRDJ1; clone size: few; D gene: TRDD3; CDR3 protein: CALGTWTASAVYWGTDKLIF; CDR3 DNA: TGTGCTCTTGGGACTTGGACGGCTTCCGCCGTGTACTGGGGGACCGATAAACTCATCTTT
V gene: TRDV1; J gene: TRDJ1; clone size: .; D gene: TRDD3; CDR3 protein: CALGEVPQGTTRGYGTDKLIF; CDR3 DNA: TGTGCTCTTGGGGAAGTCCCCCAGGGTACTACGCGGGGATATGGCACCGATAAACTCATCTTT
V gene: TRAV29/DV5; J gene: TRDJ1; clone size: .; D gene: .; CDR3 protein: CSVLLCSKRGYEYTDKLIF; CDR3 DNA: .
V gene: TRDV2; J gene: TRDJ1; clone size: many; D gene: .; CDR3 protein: CACDIPGPPDKLIF; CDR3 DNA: TGTGCCTGTGACATCCCGGGTCCCCCCGATAAACTCATCTTT
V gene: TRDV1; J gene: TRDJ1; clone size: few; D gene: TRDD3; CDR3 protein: CALGPLVPAYWGPYTDKLIF; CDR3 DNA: TGTGCTCTTGGGCCCCTGGTTCCCGCGTACTGGGGACCGTACACCGATAAACTCATCTTT
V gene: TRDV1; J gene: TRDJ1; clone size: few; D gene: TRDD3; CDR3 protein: CALGETTGDRRELIF; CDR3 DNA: TGTGCTCTTGGGGAGACAACTGGGGACCGACGGGAACTCATCTTT
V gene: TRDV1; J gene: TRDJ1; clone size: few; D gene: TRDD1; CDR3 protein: CALGELFPALGEIGRSGKLIF; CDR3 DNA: TGTGCTCTTGGGGAATTATTCCCTGCTCTGGGAGAAATAGGGAGGTCGGGTAAACTCATCTTT
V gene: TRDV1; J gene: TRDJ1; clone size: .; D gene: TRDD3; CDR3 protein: CALGELVTSRGYHTDKLIF; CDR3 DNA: TGTGCTCTTGGGGAACTAGTTACGTCCCGGGGATACCACACCGATAAACTCATCTTT
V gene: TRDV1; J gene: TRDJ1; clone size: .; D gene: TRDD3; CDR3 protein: CALGEFPFPYSTLGDYTDKLIF; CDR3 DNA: TGTGCTCTTGGGGAATTCCCCTTCCCCTATTCGACCCTGGGGGATTACACCGATAAACTCATCTTT
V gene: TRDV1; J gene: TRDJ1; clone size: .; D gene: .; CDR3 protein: CALGERRYGVSGVIF; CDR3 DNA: TGTGCTCTTGGGGAACGTCGGTACGGAGTGTCTGGGGTGATCTTT
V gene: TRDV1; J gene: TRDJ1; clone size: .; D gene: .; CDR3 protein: CALGEPGGPWTYTDKLIF; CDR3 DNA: TGTGCTCTTGGGGAACCCGGCGGGCCATGGACGTACACCGATAAACTCATCTTT